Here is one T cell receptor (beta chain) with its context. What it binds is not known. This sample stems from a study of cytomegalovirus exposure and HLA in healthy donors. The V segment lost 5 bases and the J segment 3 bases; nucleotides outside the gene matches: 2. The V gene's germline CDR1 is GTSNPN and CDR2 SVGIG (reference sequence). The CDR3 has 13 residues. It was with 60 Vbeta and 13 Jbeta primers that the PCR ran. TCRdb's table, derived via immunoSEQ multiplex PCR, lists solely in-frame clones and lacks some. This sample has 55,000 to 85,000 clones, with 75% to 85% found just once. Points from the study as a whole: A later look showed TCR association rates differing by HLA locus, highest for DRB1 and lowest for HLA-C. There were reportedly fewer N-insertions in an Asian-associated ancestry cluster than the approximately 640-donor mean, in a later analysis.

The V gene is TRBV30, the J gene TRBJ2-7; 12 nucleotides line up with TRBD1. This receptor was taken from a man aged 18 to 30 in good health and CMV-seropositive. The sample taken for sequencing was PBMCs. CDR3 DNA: TGTGCCTGGGGGACAGGGGGCTTCTACGAGCAGTACTTC. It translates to CAWGTGGFYEQYF.